This T cell receptor beta chain appears in the sequencing data of a study of coeliac disease. Study-wide findings and caveats: Largely private TRB repertoires meant most sequences were sample-unique. Control samples showed higher TRB and TRG clonality than intraepithelial and lamina propria samples in active celiac disease. Known gliadin-specific TRB sequences: 9 of 18 coeliac samples, only 1 of 6 controls.

The assay was immunoSEQ multiplex PCR, and TCRdb's table has in-frame clones only and misses some. The table has about 4,000 clones, under 70% seen once. With respect to this clone: The target antigen is unknown.

Cells were frozen in aliquots of around 540,000, and one aliquot per fraction was sequenced. Sequenced material: lymphocytes from the gut lamina propria. The clonotype originates from a woman in her twenties or thirties without celiac disease.

The CDR3 DNA follows: TGTGCCAGTACCAATGGGGCAGGAAAGAGCAATCAGCCCCAGCATTTT. This sequence encodes CASTNGAGKSNQPQHF. The V and J genes are TRBV19 and TRBJ1-5; tentative D call: TRBD1 (5 bases). Per germline, CDR1 LNHDA and CDR2 SQIVND (reference sequence). The CDR3 extends over 16 amino acids. The V gene lost 7 bases and the J gene lost 1 base, with 17 bases spanning the gap.